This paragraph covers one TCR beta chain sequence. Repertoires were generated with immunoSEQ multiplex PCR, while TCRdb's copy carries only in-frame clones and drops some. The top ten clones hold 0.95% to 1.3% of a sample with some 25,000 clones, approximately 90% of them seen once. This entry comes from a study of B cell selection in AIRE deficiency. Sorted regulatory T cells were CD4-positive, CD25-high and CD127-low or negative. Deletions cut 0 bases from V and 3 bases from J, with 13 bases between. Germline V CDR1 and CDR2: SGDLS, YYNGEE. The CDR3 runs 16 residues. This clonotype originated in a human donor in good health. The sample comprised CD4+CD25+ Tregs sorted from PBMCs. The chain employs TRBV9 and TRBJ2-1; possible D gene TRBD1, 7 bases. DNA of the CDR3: TGTGCCAGCAGCGTAGAACCAGGGGGGCACTACAATGAGCAGTTCTTC. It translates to CASSVEPGGHYNEQFF. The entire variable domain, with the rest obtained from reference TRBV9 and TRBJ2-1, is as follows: DSGVTQTPKHLITATGQRVTLRCSPRSGDLSVYWYQQSLDQGLQFLIQYYNGEERAKGNILERFSAQQFPDLHSELNLSSLELGDSALYFCASSVEPGGHYNEQFFGPGTRLTVL.